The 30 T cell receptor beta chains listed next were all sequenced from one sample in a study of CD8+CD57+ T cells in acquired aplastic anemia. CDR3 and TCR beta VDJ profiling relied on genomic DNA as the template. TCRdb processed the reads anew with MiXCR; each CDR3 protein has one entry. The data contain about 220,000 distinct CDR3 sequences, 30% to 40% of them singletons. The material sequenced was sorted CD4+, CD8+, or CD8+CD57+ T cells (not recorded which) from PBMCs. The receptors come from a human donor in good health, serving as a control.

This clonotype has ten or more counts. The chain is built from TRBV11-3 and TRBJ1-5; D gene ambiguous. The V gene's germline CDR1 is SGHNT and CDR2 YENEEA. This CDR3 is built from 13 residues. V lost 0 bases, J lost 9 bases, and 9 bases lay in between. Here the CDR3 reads CASSLDRALPQHF. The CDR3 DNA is TGTGCCAGCAGCTTAGATCGGGCCCTGCCCCAGCATTTT.

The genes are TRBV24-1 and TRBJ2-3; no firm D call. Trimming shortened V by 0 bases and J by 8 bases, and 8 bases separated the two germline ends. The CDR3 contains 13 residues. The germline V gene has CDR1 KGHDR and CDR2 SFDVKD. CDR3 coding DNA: TGTGCCACCAGTGATTTGAGTCTGGGTACGCAGTATTTT. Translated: CATSDLSLGTQYF.

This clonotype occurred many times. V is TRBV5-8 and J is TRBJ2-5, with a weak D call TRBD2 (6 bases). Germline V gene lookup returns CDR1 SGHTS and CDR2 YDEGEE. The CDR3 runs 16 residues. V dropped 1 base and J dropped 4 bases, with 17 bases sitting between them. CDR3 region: CASSLTSGHGGETQYF. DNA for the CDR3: TGTGCCAGCAGCTTGACGTCAGGTCACGGGGGAGAGACCCAGTACTTC. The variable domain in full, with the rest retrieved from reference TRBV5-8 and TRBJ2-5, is EAGVTQSPTHLIKTRGQQATLRCSPISGHTSVYWYQQALGLGLQFLLWYDEGEERNRGNFPPRFSGRQFPNYSSELNVNALELEDSALYLCASSLTSGHGGETQYFGPGTRLLVL.

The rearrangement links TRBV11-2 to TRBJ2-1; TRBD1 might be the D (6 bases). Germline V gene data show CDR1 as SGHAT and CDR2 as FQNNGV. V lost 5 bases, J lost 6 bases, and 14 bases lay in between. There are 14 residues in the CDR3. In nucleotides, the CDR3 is TGTGCCAGCAGCCCCGGACAGCTTAGCAATGAGCAGTTCTTC. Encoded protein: CASSPGQLSNEQFF.

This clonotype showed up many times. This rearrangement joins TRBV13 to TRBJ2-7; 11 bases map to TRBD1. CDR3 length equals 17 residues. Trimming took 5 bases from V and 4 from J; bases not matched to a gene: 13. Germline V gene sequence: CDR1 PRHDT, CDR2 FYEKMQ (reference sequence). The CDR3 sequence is CASSLMSIGQGAYEQYF. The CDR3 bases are TGTGCCAGCAGCCTCATGAGCATAGGACAGGGGGCTTACGAGCAGTACTTC.

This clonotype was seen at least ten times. The CDR3 nucleotides read TGCAGTGCTCGACGGGAACTGAACACTGAAGCTTTCTTT. Residues: CSARRELNTEAFF. The chain joins TRBV20-1 to TRBJ1-1; unclear D gene. Trimming pared 5 bases from V and 0 bases from J, leaving 10 bases between. Germline loops: CDR1 DFQATT, CDR2 SNEGSKA (reference sequence). The CDR3 has 13 residues.

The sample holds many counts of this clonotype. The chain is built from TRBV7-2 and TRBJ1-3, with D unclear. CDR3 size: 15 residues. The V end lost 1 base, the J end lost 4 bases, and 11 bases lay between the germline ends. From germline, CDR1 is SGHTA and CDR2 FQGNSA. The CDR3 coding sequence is TGTGCCAGCAGCTTAGTAGACTACTGGGGAAACACCATATATTTT. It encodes CASSLVDYWGNTIYF.

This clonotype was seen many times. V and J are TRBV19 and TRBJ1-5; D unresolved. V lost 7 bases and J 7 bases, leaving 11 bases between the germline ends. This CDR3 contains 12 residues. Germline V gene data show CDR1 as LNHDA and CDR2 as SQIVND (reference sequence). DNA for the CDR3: TGTGCCAGTACTACATCGTCCCAGCCCCAGCATTTT. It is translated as CASTTSSQPQHF. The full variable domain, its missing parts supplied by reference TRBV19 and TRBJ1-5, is DGGITQSPKYLFRKEGQNVTLSCEQNLNHDAMYWYRQDPGQGLRLIYYSQIVNDFQKGDIAEGYSVSREKKESFPLTVTSAQKNPTAFYLCASTTSSQPQHFGDGTRLSIL.

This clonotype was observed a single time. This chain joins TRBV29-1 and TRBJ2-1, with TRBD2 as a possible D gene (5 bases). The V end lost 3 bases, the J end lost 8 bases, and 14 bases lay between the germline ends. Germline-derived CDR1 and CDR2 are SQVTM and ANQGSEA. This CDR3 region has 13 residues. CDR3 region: CSVETQTRDEQFF. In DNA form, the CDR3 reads TGCAGCGTTGAGACCCAAACTAGAGATGAGCAGTTCTTC.

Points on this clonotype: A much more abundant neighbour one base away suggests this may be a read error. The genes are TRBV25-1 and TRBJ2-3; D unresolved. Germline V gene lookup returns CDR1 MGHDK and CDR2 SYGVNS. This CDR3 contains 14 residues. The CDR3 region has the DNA TGTGCCAGCAGTCAGACTCATTTCACAGATGCGCAGTATTTT. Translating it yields CASSQTHFTDAQYF.

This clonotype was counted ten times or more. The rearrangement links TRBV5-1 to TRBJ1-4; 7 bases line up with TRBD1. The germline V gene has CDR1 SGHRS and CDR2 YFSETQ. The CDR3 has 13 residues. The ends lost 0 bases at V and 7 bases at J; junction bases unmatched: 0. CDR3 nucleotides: TGCGCCAGCAGCTTGGGACAGGGTGAAAAACTGTTTTTT. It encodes CASSLGQGEKLFF.

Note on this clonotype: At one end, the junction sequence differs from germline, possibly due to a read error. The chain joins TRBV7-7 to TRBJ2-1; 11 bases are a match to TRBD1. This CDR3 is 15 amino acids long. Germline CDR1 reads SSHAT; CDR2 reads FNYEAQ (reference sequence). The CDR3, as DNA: TGTGCTAGCAGCTCAGGACAGGGGGCGCTCAATGAGCAGTTCTTC. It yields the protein CASSSGQGALNEQFF.

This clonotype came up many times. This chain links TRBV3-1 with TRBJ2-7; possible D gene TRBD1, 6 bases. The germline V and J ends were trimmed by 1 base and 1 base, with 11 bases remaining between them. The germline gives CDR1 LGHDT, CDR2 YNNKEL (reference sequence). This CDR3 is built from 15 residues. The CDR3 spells CASSQVQGRSYEQYF. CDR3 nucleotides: TGTGCCAGCAGCCAAGTACAGGGTCGGTCCTACGAGCAGTACTTC.

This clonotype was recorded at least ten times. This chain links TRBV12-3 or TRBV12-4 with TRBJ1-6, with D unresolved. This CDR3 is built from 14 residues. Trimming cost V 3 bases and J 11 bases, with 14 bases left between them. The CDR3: CASSFSPQSAPLHF. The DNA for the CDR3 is TGTGCCAGCAGTTTTAGTCCCCAAAGTGCACCCCTCCACTTT.

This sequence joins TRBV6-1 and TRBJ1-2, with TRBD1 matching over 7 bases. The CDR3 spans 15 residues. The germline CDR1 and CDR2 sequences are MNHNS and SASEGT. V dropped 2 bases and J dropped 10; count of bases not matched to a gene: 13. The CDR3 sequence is CASSEWDSLYGDYTF. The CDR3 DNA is TGTGCCAGCAGTGAATGGGACAGTCTCTATGGTGACTACACCTTC.

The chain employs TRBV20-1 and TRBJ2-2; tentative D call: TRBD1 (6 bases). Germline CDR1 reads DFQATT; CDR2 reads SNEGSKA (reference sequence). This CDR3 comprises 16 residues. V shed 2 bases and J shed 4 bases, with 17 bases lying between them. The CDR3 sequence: CSARWVRTVGTGELFF. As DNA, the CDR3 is TGCAGTGCTAGATGGGTAAGGACAGTAGGCACCGGGGAGCTGTTTTTT.

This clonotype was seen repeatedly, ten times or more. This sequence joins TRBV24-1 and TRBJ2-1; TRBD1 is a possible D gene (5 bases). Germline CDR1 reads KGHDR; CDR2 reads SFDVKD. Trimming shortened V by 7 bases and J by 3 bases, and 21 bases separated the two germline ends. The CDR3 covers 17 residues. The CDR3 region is CATSGVGGAALYNEQFF. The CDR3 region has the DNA TGTGCCACCAGCGGAGTAGGTGGGGCCGCACTCTACAATGAGCAGTTCTTC.

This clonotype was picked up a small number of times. Here the CDR3 DNA reads TGTGCCAGCAGTTTTATCCAGGGGCGATCGACTGAAGCTTTCTTT. Translation gives CASSFIQGRSTEAFF. This chain uses TRBV27 with TRBJ1-1; TRBD1 might be the D (6 bases). The V end lost 3 bases, the J end lost 5 bases, and 16 bases lay between the germline ends. The CDR3 is made up of 15 amino acids. Germline-derived CDR1 and CDR2 are MNHEY and SMNVEV (reference sequence).

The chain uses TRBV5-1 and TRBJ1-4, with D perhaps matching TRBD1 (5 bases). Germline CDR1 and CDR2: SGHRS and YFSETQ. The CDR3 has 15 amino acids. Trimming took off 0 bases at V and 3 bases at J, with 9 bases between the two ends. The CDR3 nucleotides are TGCGCCAGCAGCTTGGTTGGGGGTTCTAATGAAAAACTGTTTTTT. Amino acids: CASSLVGGSNEKLFF.

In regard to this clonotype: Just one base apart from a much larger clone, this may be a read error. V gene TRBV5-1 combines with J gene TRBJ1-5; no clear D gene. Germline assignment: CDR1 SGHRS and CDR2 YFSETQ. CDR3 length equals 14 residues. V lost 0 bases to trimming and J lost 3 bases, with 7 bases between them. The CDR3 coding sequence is TGCGCCAGCAGCTTGGAAGGGTACAATCAGCCCCAGCATTTT. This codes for CASSLEGYNQPQHF.

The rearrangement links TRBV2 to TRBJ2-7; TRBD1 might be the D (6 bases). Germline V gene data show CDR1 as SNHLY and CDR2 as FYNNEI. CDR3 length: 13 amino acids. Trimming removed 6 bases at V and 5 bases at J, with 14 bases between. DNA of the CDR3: TGTGCCAGCAGCCGAACGACAGGTGACGAGCAGTACTTC. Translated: CASSRTTGDEQYF.

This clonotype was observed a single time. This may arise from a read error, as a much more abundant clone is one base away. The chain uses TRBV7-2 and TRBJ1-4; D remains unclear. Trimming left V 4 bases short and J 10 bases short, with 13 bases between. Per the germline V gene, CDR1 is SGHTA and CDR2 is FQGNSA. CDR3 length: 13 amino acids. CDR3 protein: CASSSVPRGKLFF. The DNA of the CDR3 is TGTGCCAGCAGCTCAGTCCCCCGCGGAAAACTGTTTTTT.

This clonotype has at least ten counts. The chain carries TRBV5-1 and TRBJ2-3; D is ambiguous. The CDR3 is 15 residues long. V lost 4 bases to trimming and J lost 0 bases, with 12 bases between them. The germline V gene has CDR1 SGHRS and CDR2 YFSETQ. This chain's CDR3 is CASSLIPHSTDTQYF. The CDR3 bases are TGCGCCAGCAGCCTCATTCCTCATAGCACAGATACGCAGTATTTT.

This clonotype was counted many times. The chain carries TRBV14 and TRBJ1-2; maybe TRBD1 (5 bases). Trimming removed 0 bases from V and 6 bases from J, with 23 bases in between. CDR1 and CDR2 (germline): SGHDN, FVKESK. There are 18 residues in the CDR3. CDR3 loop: CASSQDRWGGQGTDGYTF. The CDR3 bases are TGTGCCAGCAGCCAAGATCGTTGGGGTGGGCAGGGTACAGATGGCTACACCTTC. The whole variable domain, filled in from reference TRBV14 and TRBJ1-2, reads EAGVTQFPSHSVIEKGQTVTLRCDPISGHDNLYWYRRVMGKEIKFLLHFVKESKQDESGMPNNRFLAERTGGTYSTLKVQPAELEDSGVYFCASSQDRWGGQGTDGYTFGSGTRLTVV.

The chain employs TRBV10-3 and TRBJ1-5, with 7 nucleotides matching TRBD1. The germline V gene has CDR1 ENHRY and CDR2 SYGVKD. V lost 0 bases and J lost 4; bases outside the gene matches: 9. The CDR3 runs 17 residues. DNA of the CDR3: TGTGCCATCAGTGAGTCAGGCGGGCAGGGGGTAAATCAGCCCCAGCATTTT. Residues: CAISESGGQGVNQPQHF.

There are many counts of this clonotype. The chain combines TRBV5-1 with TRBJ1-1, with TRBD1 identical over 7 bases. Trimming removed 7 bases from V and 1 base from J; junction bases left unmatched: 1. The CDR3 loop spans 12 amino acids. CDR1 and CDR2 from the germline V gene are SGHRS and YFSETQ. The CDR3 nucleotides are TGCGCCAGCGGACAGGAGAACACTGAAGCTTTCTTT. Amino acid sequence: CASGQENTEAFF.

CDR3 nucleotide sequence: TGTGCCACGCTTGACGGATCTTGGGCCAACGTCCTGACTTTC. Protein: CATLDGSWANVLTF. The rearrangement joins TRBV6-1 to TRBJ2-6; D is unclear. Trimming left V 10 bases short and J 5 bases short, with 15 bases between. Germline assignment: CDR1 MNHNS and CDR2 SASEGT. The CDR3 runs to 14 residues.

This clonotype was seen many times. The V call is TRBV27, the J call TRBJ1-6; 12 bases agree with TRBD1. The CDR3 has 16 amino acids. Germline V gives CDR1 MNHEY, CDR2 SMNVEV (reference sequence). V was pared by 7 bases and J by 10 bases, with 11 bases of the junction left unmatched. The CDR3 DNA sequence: TGTGCCAGCACCGGGACAGGGGGCGCGTCTGGGTCACCCCTCCACTTT. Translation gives CASTGTGGASGSPLHF.

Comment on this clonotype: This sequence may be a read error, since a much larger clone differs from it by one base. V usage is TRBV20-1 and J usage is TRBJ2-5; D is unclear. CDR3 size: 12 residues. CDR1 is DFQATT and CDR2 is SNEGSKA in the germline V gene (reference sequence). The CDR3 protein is CAAFILMETQCF. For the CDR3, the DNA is TGCGCAGCCTTCATTTTAATGGAGACCCAGTGCTTC.

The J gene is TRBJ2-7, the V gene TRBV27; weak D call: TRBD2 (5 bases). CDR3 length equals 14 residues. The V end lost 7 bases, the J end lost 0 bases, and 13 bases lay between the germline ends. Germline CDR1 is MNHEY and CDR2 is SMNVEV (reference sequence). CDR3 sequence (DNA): TGTGCCAGCAAGGTTAGGGAGAACTCCTACGAGCAGTACTTC. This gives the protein CASKVRENSYEQYF.